This TCR beta chain derives from a study of T cell responses to AZD1222 COVID-19 vaccine. The CDR3 extends over 15 amino acids. Germline lookup yields CDR1 SNHLY and CDR2 FYNNEI. Unmatched junction bases numbered 3, after V lost 1 base and J lost 2 bases. Regarding this clone: Its antigen is currently unknown.

Profiling relied on immunoSEQ multiplex PCR, and the TCRdb table lists in-frame clones only, not all of them. The sample shows about 39,000 clones, about 90% of them seen only once. The study, taken as a whole, reports: Two doses of AZD1222 preceded a rise in Spike-specific TCR breadth and depth. Repertoires in all cases were sampled only once the peak T cell response had passed. At study baseline, merely five or six AZD1222 recipients were seropositive.

Material: peripheral blood, obtained 28 days after the second dose of the MenACWY control vaccine. The receptor comes from an adult who received the MenACWY meningococcal vaccine as a control. The chain links TRBV2 to TRBJ2-7; 9 bases agree with TRBD1. Here the CDR3 reads CASSEGQGDPYEQYF. The DNA of the CDR3 is TGTGCCAGCAGTGAAGGACAGGGGGACCCCTACGAGCAGTACTTC.